This section outlines one T cell receptor beta chain sequence together with its context. Germline is not matched at one junction end, which may reflect a read error. The CDR3 spans 10 residues. The germline CDR1 and CDR2 sequences are MGHDK and SYGVNS. The data were obtained in a study of cytomegalovirus exposure and HLA in healthy donors. Both 60 Vbeta primers and 13 Jbeta primers went into the PCR. Only in-frame clones appear in the TCRdb table, and some are missing; sequencing was by immunoSEQ multiplex PCR. The sample carries 150,000 to 200,000 clones, roughly three quarters recorded once. Input material: PBMCs. The sequence was collected from a woman aged 40 to 50 in good health and CMV-seropositive. The chain is built from TRBV25-1 and TRBJ2-7; D is perhaps TRBD2 (6 bases). The CDR3 DNA reads TGTGCCAGCAATTGCCGGGAGCAGTGCTTC. Translation gives CASNCREQCF.